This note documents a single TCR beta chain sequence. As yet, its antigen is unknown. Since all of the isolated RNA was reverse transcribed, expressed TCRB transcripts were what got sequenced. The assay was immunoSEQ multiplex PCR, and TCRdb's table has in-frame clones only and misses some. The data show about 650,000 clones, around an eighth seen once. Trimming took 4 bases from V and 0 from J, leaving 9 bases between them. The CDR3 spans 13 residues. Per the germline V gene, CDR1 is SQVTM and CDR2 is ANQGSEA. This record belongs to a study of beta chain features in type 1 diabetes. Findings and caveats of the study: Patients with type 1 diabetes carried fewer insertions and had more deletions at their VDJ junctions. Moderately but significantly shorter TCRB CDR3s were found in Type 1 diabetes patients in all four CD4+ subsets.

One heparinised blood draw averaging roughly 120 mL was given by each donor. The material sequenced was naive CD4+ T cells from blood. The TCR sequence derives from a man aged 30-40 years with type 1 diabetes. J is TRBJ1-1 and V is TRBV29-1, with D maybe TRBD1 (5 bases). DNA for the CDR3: TGCAGCGTTGTGCGACAGATGAACACTGAAGCTTTCTTT. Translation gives CSVVRQMNTEAFF.